This record covers a single TCR beta chain. The CDR3 runs to 14 residues. The V gene end was trimmed by 6 bases and the J gene end by 3 bases; junction bases not matched to a gene: 8. From germline, CDR1 is MNHNS and CDR2 SASEGT. This specimen comes from a study of CD8+ T cells in alopecia areata. The sequencing template was cDNA reverse transcribed from extracted RNA. Only in-frame clones appear in the TCRdb table, and some are missing; sequencing was by immunoSEQ multiplex PCR. This table has some 120,000 clones, 58% appearing once. This TCR was sampled from a human donor with alopecia areata. The chain couples TRBV6-1 to TRBJ2-7; 7 bases align to TRBD1. The sequencing used CD4+ T cells sorted from blood, collected at week 0. Written as DNA, the CDR3 is TGTGCCAGCAGCCCCCGAGGGGGCTACTACGAGCAGTACTTC. It encodes CASSPRGGYYEQYF.